This entry lists 5 T cell receptor beta chains sequenced from one sample in a study of CD8 T cells in Susac syndrome (dated by TCRdb to the late 2010s). The library was built by means of the immunoSEQ multiplex PCR assay. RNA was extracted with the RNeasy kit and roughly 0.45 to 1 ug was reverse transcribed using random hexamers. The public reads were reanalyzed by TCRdb: fastp trimming at Q25, MiXCR alignment, in-frame beta chains only. Rows with a matching CDR3 protein are joined into one entry that keeps the most common DNA and genes. This sample lists 100,000 or so distinct CDR3 sequences; 80% to 95% were detected once. The top ten clones comprise roughly 0.12% of the sample. Specimen: CD8+ T cells from PBMCs. The receptors were sampled from a human donor in good health.

This clonotype appeared once. V usage is TRBV5-1 and J usage is TRBJ2-5, with 9 bases aligning to TRBD1. Losses at the gene ends were 0 bases for V and 5 bases for J; bases not matched to a gene: 5. The germline CDR1 and CDR2 sequences are SGHRS and YFSETQ. The CDR3 covers 15 residues. The CDR3 sequence: CASSLVGDRAETQYF. In nucleotides, the CDR3 is TGCGCCAGCAGCTTGGTGGGGGACAGGGCGGAGACCCAGTACTTC.

V gene TRBV20-1 combines with J gene TRBJ2-7; 12 bases line up with TRBD2. The junction had 7 bases not matched to a gene; V was cut back by 5 bases and J by 2 bases. CDR1 is DFQATT, CDR2 SNEGSKA, per germline (reference sequence). This CDR3 spans 15 amino acids. The DNA of the CDR3 is TGCAGTGCTCCCACTAGCGGGAGGCAGACCTACGAGCAGTACTTC. Its translation is CSAPTSGRQTYEQYF.

The rearrangement links TRBV7-2 to TRBJ2-3; perhaps TRBD1 as D (6 bases). Germline CDR1 reads SGHTA; CDR2 reads FQGNSA. This CDR3 comprises 15 residues. V lost 4 bases, J lost 3 bases, and 14 bases lay in between. CDR3: CASSSQGGQTDTQYF. CDR3 bases: TGTGCCAGCAGCTCCCAGGGCGGACAGACAGATACGCAGTATTTT.

In the case of this clonotype: One end of the junction is discordant with germline, which a read error may explain. The chain carries TRBV7-2 and TRBJ1-3; possibly TRBD1 for D (6 bases). The CDR3 has 17 residues. Germline V gene data show CDR1 as SGHTA and CDR2 as FQGNSA. In DNA form, the CDR3 reads TGTGCCAGCAGCTTAGTGAACGGGGGCAACTCTGGAAACACCATATTTTTT. Translation: CASSLVNGGNSGNTIFF.

The chain recombines TRBV6-2 or TRBV6-3 with TRBJ2-5; 7 positions match TRBD2. This CDR3 contains 14 residues. Germline loops: CDR1 MNHEY, CDR2 SVGEGT. The V and J ends lost 8 bases and 5 bases, in that order; junction bases with no gene match: 11. DNA for the CDR3: TGTGCCAGCGGGGGACCGGGGGGACCGGAGACCCAGTACTTC. Protein sequence: CASGGPGGPETQYF.